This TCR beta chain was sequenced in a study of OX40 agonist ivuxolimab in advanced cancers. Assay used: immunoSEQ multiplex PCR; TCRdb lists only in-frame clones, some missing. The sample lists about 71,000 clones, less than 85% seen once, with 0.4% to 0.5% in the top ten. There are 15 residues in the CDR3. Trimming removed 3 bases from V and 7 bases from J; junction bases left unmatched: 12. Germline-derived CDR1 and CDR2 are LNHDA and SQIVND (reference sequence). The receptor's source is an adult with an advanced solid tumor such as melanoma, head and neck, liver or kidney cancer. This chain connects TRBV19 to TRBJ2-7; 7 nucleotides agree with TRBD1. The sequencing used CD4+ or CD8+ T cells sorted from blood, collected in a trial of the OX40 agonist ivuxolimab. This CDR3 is CASSMERQGRREQYF. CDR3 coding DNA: TGTGCCAGTAGTATGGAGAGACAGGGACGGCGGGAGCAGTACTTC. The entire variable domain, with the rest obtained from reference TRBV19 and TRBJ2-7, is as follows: DGGITQSPKYLFRKEGQNVTLSCEQNLNHDAMYWYRQDPGQGLRLIYYSQIVNDFQKGDIAEGYSVSREKKESFPLTVTSAQKNPTAFYLCASSMERQGRREQYFGPGTRLTVT.